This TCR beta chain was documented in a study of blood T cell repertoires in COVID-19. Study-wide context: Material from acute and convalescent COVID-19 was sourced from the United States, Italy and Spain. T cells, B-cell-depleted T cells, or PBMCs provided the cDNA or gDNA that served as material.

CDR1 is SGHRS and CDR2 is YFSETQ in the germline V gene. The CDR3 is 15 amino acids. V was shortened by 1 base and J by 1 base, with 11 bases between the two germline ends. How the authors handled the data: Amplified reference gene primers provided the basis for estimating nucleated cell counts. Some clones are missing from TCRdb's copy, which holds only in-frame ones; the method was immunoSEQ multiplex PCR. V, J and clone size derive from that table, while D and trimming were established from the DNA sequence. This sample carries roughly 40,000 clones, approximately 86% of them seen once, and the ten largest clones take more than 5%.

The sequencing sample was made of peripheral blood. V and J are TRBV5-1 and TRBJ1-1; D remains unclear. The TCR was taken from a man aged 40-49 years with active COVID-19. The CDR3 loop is CASSLSLSSNTEAFF. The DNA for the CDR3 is TGCGCCAGCAGCTTGTCACTAAGCTCGAACACTGAAGCTTTCTTT. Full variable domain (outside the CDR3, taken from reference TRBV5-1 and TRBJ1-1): KAGVTQTPRYLIKTRGQQVTLSCSPISGHRSVSWYQQTPGQGLQFLFEYFSETQRNKGNFPGRFSGRQFSNSRSEMNVSTLELGDSALYLCASSLSLSSNTEAFFGQGTRLTVV.